The 18 T cell receptor beta chains below come from one sample, sequenced in a study of regulatory dendritic cells for organ transplantation. The antigens for these receptors are not known. Data came from immunoSEQ multiplex PCR; TCRdb stores just in-frame clones and leaves some out. The repertoire holds some 4,000 clones, 59% seen once, with about 20% in the top ten. Sorted subsets were CFSE-labeled and cultured approximately 5 days with allogeneic dendritic cells. The sample taken for sequencing was memory CD8+ T cells from blood cultured with dendritic cells. Documented subset: CD45RO+ memory T cells. Source of these receptors: a human donor in good health.

The V gene is TRBV11-3, the J gene TRBJ2-7; 9 nucleotides match TRBD1. The CDR3 loop spans 15 amino acids. The V gene's germline CDR1 is SGHNT and CDR2 YENEEA. V dropped 6 bases and J dropped 4; count of bases not matched to a gene: 10. The chain's CDR3 is CASSRNPGQGYEQYF. The DNA of the CDR3 is TGTGCCAGCAGTCGTAATCCGGGACAGGGTTACGAGCAGTACTTC. Drawing the rest from reference TRBV11-3 and TRBJ2-7, the complete variable domain is EAGVVQSPRYKIIEKKQPVAFWCNPISGHNTLYWYLQNLGQGPELLIRYENEEAVDDSQLPKDRFSAERLKGVDSTLKIQPAELGDSAVYLCASSRNPGQGYEQYFGPGTRLTVT.

The gene calls are TRBV4-3 and TRBJ1-4; 7 bases line up with TRBD1. Germline trimming cut 4 bases from V and 2 bases from J; bases unmatched to any gene: 4. The CDR3 has 15 amino acids. Per germline, CDR1 LGHNA and CDR2 YSLEER. The CDR3 DNA reads TGCGCCAGCAGCCTTACAGGGGTCACTAATGAAAAACTGTTTTTT. It translates to CASSLTGVTNEKLFF.

The chain employs TRBV25-1 and TRBJ1-6; D possibly corresponds to TRBD1 (5 bases). This CDR3 has 13 amino acids. The germline V gene encodes CDR1 MGHDK and CDR2 SYGVNS. V lost 8 bases and J lost 10, with 15 bases in between. In nucleotides, the CDR3 is TGTGCCAGCCGATCCAGGGATGCCTCACCCCTCCACTTT. This gives the protein CASRSRDASPLHF.

The chain employs TRBV4-1 and TRBJ1-2, with TRBD1 matching 7 bases. Germline V gene data show CDR1 as MGHRA and CDR2 as YSYEKL. J gave up 0 bases and V 0 bases, and 10 bases lay outside the gene matches. The length of the CDR3 is 18 residues. The chain's CDR3 is CASSQERTGLFSNYGYTF. CDR3 DNA sequence: TGCGCCAGCAGCCAAGAGAGGACAGGCCTCTTTTCTAACTATGGCTACACCTTC.

This sequence joins TRBV7-2 and TRBJ2-1; tentatively, D is TRBD2 (5 bases). V was clipped by 2 bases and J by 7 bases, with 6 bases between them. This CDR3 has 12 amino acids. Germline V CDR1 and CDR2: SGHTA, FQGNSA. The CDR3 spells CASSLSGNEQFF. The CDR3 DNA reads as TGTGCCAGCAGCTTATCGGGGAATGAGCAGTTCTTC.

The rearrangement joins TRBV5-4 to TRBJ2-3, with a possible D match to TRBD2 (6 bases). Trimming pared 4 bases from V and 3 bases from J, leaving 15 bases between. The CDR3 sequence is 15 residues long. Looked up from germline, CDR1 is SGHNT and CDR2 is YYREEE (reference sequence). The CDR3 region has the DNA TGTGCCAGCAGCCAAGATATGCGGGGAACAGATACGCAGTATTTT. Translated: CASSQDMRGTDTQYF. Together with reference TRBV5-4 and TRBJ2-3, the CDR3 gives the full variable domain: ETGVTQSPTHLIKTRGQQVTLRCSSQSGHNTVSWYQQALGQGPQFIFQYYREEENGRGNFPPRFSGLQFPNYSSELNVNALELDDSALYLCASSQDMRGTDTQYFGPGTRLTVL.

The chain uses TRBV4-1 and TRBJ2-1; 9 nucleotides match TRBD2. The V gene's germline CDR1 is MGHRA and CDR2 YSYEKL. This CDR3 spans 15 amino acids. Trimming cost V 0 bases and J 8 bases; bases outside gene matches: 5. The CDR3 here is CASSQERASGDEQFF. CDR3 nucleotides: TGCGCCAGCAGCCAAGAAAGGGCTAGCGGGGATGAGCAGTTCTTC.

This chain joins TRBV7-9 and TRBJ2-7; D perhaps matches TRBD2 (5 bases). The CDR3 has 12 amino acids. Germline V gene sequence: CDR1 SEHNR, CDR2 FQNEAQ (reference sequence). V was trimmed by 3 bases and J by 5 bases, leaving 8 bases between them. Here the CDR3 reads CASSFRGDEQYF. The CDR3 nucleotides are TGTGCCAGCAGCTTCCGGGGAGACGAGCAGTACTTC.

The chain combines TRBV9 with TRBJ1-3, with 9 bases matching TRBD1. Germline values: CDR1 SGDLS, CDR2 YYNGEE. CDR3 length: 14 residues. The V and J ends lost 9 bases and 3 bases, in that order; junction bases with no gene match: 7. The CDR3 here is CATGSGQGGNTIYF. In DNA form, the CDR3 reads TGTGCCACCGGTTCGGGACAGGGTGGAAACACCATATATTTT.

The chain joins TRBV19 to TRBJ1-5; D possibly corresponds to TRBD1 (5 bases). Per the germline V gene, CDR1 is LNHDA and CDR2 is SQIVND (reference sequence). The CDR3 has 13 residues. V was trimmed by 7 bases and J by 3 bases, leaving 10 bases between them. As DNA, the CDR3 is TGTGCCAGTAACGGCAGGGTCAATCAGCCCCAGCATTTT. Its protein product is CASNGRVNQPQHF.

CDR3 residues: CASSPAARATDTQYF. The CDR3 nucleotides are TGTGCCAGCAGTCCAGCGGCGCGGGCAACAGATACGCAGTATTTT. The chain links TRBV9 to TRBJ2-3, with a tentative D call TRBD2 (5 bases). This CDR3 comprises 15 residues. From germline, CDR1 is SGDLS and CDR2 YYNGEE. Trimming stripped 5 bases from V and 3 bases from J, with 16 bases between.

This chain links TRBV5-1 with TRBJ2-7, with D possibly matching TRBD2 (7 bases). The CDR3 has 16 amino acids. Trimming removed 4 bases from V and 3 bases from J, with 20 bases in between. CDR1 and CDR2 from the germline V gene are SGHRS and YFSETQ. The CDR3, as DNA: TGCGCCAGCAGCCCGGGGGGAGAAGGGGGAGGCTACGAGCAGTACTTC. Its translation: CASSPGGEGGGYEQYF. Drawing the rest from reference TRBV5-1 and TRBJ2-7, the complete variable domain is KAGVTQTPRYLIKTRGQQVTLSCSPISGHRSVSWYQQTPGQGLQFLFEYFSETQRNKGNFPGRFSGRQFSNSRSEMNVSTLELGDSALYLCASSPGGEGGGYEQYFGPGTRLTVT.

The chain is built from TRBV11-3 and TRBJ2-5; tentatively, D is TRBD2 (6 bases). V was cut by 1 base and J by 5 bases, with 17 bases left in between. CDR1 is SGHNT and CDR2 is YENEEA in the germline V gene. CDR3 length: 16 residues. The CDR3 DNA sequence: TGTGCCAGCAGCTTAGGTAGTGGAGGGGCAGTGGAGACCCAGTACTTC. This codes for CASSLGSGGAVETQYF.

This clone was detected a few times. The chain recombines TRBV19 with TRBJ2-7; possible D gene TRBD1, 6 bases. The CDR3 is made up of 15 amino acids. Germline lookup yields CDR1 LNHDA and CDR2 SQIVND (reference sequence). Trimming removed 5 bases from V and 2 bases from J, with 16 bases in between. The chain's CDR3 is CASSPLNRAAYEQYF. CDR3 in DNA: TGTGCCAGTAGTCCCCTAAACAGGGCAGCCTACGAGCAGTACTTC.

The chain has TRBV19 and TRBJ1-2; TRBD1 is a possible D gene (5 bases). The CDR3 is made up of 13 amino acids. CDR1 is LNHDA, CDR2 SQIVND, per germline (reference sequence). V was trimmed by 5 bases and J by 2 bases, leaving 9 bases between them. DNA for the CDR3: TGTGCCAGTAGTCCCAGGGTGAACTATGGCTACACCTTC. Translating gives CASSPRVNYGYTF.

The J gene is TRBJ2-3, the V gene TRBV13; 8 bases align to TRBD2. CDR1 and CDR2 from the germline V gene are PRHDT and FYEKMQ (reference sequence). The length of the CDR3 is 18 residues. J was trimmed by 0 bases and V by 4 bases; bases with no gene match: 12. The CDR3 sequence is CASSSDSSGVPSTDTQYF. For the CDR3, the DNA is TGTGCCAGCAGCTCAGACAGTAGCGGGGTACCTAGCACAGATACGCAGTATTTT.

The chain couples TRBV7-2 to TRBJ1-1; D is uncertain. CDR1 and CDR2 (germline): SGHTA, FQGNSA. V shed 5 bases and J shed 4 bases, with 20 bases lying between them. The CDR3 is 16 residues long. The CDR3 here is CASSPTPPARGTEAFF. CDR3 sequence (DNA): TGTGCCAGCAGCCCTACGCCCCCAGCGAGAGGCACTGAAGCTTTCTTT.

In DNA, the CDR3 is TGTGCCAGCAGGAAGGACAGGGCGATTGGAGAGACCCAGTACTTC. Amino acid sequence: CASRKDRAIGETQYF. The V call is TRBV2, the J call TRBJ2-5; 8 nucleotides line up with TRBD1. V lost 6 bases to trimming and J lost 4 bases; unmatched junction nucleotides: 10. Germline V CDR1 and CDR2: SNHLY, FYNNEI. This CDR3 contains 15 residues.